This is a list of T cell receptor beta chains from one sample in a study of blood T cell repertoires in COVID-19. The method was immunoSEQ multiplex PCR; TCRdb's version includes in-frame clones alone and lacks a portion of them. The table includes roughly 160,000 clones, almost 85% detected once. Sequencing input: PBMCs or T cells enriched from blood (not recorded which). These receptors all come from a man in his fifties who had recovered from COVID-19. The CDR3 runs from the conserved cysteine through the conserved F or W. D genes are given only for firm matches. Clone sizes are given selectively: once, few, many, or a class where the clone is expanded.

j_call clone_size d_call v_call cdr3_nt cdr3_aa
TRBJ2-5 - TRBD2 TRBV14 TGTGCCAGCAGCCAAGTAAGGTCTAGCGGTAACCCAAGAGAGACCCAGTACTTC CASSQVRSSGNPRETQYF
TRBJ2-3 - - TRBV7-8 TGTGCCAGCAGCTTAAATTGGAGGAGGGCAGATACGCAGTATTTT CASSLNWRRADTQYF
TRBJ2-1 - TRBD1 TRBV7-7 TGTGCCAGCAGCCCGGGACAGGGGCCCTACAATGAGCAGTTCTTC CASSPGQGPYNEQFF
TRBJ2-3 - TRBD2 TRBV5-1 TGCGCCAGCAGCATCATCTCGGGGGGTGCAGATACGCAGTATTTT CASSIISGGADTQYF
TRBJ2-2 - - TRBV24-1 TGTGCCACCAGTGATCCTAGGTTCGGGGAGCTGTTTTTT CATSDPRFGELFF
TRBJ1-5 few - TRBV5-1 TGCGCCAGCAGCCCTGAAGGACATTTCAGCAATCAGCCCCAGCATTTT CASSPEGHFSNQPQHF
TRBJ2-7 - - TRBV19 TGTGCCAGTAGTATTCTGACGGGCGAGCAGTACTTC CASSILTGEQYF
TRBJ2-7 - TRBD2 TRBV6-2/TRBV6-3 TGTGCCAGCAGTTACCCAAGTAGCGGGAGGGCCACCCTCTGGGAGCAGTACTTC CASSYPSSGRATLWEQYF
TRBJ1-2 - TRBD1 TRBV3-1/TRBV3-2 TGTGCCAGCAGCCAAGATACAGGGGGCGCAGGTTACACCTTC CASSQDTGGAGYTF
TRBJ2-1 once - TRBV10-2 TGCGCCAGCAGGCTAAACAATGAGCAGTTCTTC CASRLNNEQFF
TRBJ2-2 - - TRBV19 TGTGCCAGTAGCCAGGTTCGCACCGGGGAGCTGTTTTTT CASSQVRTGELFF
TRBJ1-2 - - TRBV24-1 TGTGCCACCAGTGACCAATATGGCTACACCTTC CATSDQYGYTF
TRBJ1-4 - - TRBV18 TGTGCCAGCTCACCAAGACAGTTACGGACTAATGAAAAACTGTTTTTT CASSPRQLRTNEKLFF
TRBJ1-5 - - TRBV6-2/TRBV6-3 TGTGCCAGCAGTTACGGAGGCCTCAATCAGCCCCAGCATTTT CASSYGGLNQPQHF
TRBJ1-6 - - TRBV30 TGTGCCTGGACGCCCTCGGCGGGTTCACCCCTCCACTTT CAWTPSAGSPLHF
TRBJ2-1 - TRBD2 TRBV6-1 TGTGCCAGCAGTGAATATAGCGGGGGGGCAAATGAGCAGTTCTTC CASSEYSGGANEQFF
TRBJ1-1 - - TRBV7-8 TGTGCCAGCAGCTTAGTTCAGGGTCGCACTGAAGCTTTCTTT CASSLVQGRTEAFF
TRBJ1-2 few TRBD1 TRBV5-5 TGTGCCAGCAGCTGGCAGGACAGGGGGCAGAATGGCTACACCTTC CASSWQDRGQNGYTF
TRBJ2-3 - TRBD2 TRBV19 TGTGCCAGTAGCCCAAAGGGACTATCGACAGATACGCAGTATTTT CASSPKGLSTDTQYF
TRBJ1-1 - - TRBV5-8 TGTGCCAGCAGCTCCGTGACAGCGAACACTGAAGCTTTCTTT CASSSVTANTEAFF
TRBJ1-2 - TRBD1 TRBV7-8 TGTGCCAGCACCTCGAGGACAGGGACTTCCAACTATGGCTACACCTTC CASTSRTGTSNYGYTF
TRBJ1-3 - - TRBV5-1 TGCGCCAGCAGCGAAAAGATACCCCAGGGGCCGAGTGGAAACACCATATATTTT CASSEKIPQGPSGNTIYF
TRBJ1-5 - TRBD1 TRBV19 TGTGCCAGTGCCCAGACAGGGATAAAAAGTCAGCCCCAGCATTTT CASAQTGIKSQPQHF
TRBJ1-6 once - TRBV7-3 TGTGCCAGCAGCCCCGGGGGCTCCTATAATTCACCCCTCCACTTT CASSPGGSYNSPLHF
TRBJ2-6 - - TRBV10-2 TGCGCCAGCACTGGCGGCTCTGGGGCCAACGTCCTGACTTTC CASTGGSGANVLTF
TRBJ2-1 - - TRBV20-1 TGCAGTGCTAGTTCATGGAAGGGGAACGGCAATGAGCAGTTCTTC CSASSWKGNGNEQFF
TRBJ2-2 - - TRBV10-3 TGTGCCACTCTGGACAGAGACAACACCGGGGAGCTGTTTTTT CATLDRDNTGELFF
TRBJ2-7 - TRBD1 TRBV14 TGTGCCAGCAGCCGTCCGGGACAGTACTACGAGCAGTACTTC CASSRPGQYYEQYF
TRBJ1-5 - - TRBV19 TGTGCCAGTAGTATACCACGCGGTCAGCCCCAGCATTTT CASSIPRGQPQHF
TRBJ2-7 few TRBD2 TRBV29-1 TGCAGCGTTGCTAGCGGAGCCTACGAGCAGTACTTC CSVASGAYEQYF
TRBJ2-1 - TRBD2 TRBV5-1 TGCGCCAGCAGCTTGGTAGGGAGCGGGGGGGCCGGAGGGAATGAGCAGTTCTTC CASSLVGSGGAGGNEQFF
TRBJ2-3 - TRBD2 TRBV5-6 TGTGCCAGCAGTTTCTCCGCGGGAGGCCCACAGAATACGCAGTATTTT CASSFSAGGPQNTQYF
TRBJ1-1 - - TRBV4-2 TGTGCCAGCAGCCCCACGGACAGAACGAACACTGAAGCTTTCTTT CASSPTDRTNTEAFF
TRBJ2-3 - - TRBV7-3 TGTGCCAGCAGCCCAACGGGAGATTTTGCGAGCACAGATACGCAGTATTTT CASSPTGDFASTDTQYF
TRBJ1-1 - - TRBV18 TGTGCCAGCTCACTCGGGACTCCTTCGACGGGGACTGAAGCTTTCTTT CASSLGTPSTGTEAFF
TRBJ2-7 once - TRBV11-2 TGTGCCAGCAGCCGTTTACTTGGGCAGGGCGACTCCTACGAGCAGTACTTC CASSRLLGQGDSYEQYF
TRBJ1-1 - TRBD1 TRBV4-2 TGTGCCAGCAGCCAAGATATGAGGGTTAGAACAGGGGGGAATCGGAACACTGAAGCTTTCTTT CASSQDMRVRTGGNRNTEAFF
TRBJ1-5 few TRBD1 TRBV5-1 TGCGCCAGCAGCTTGGGACAGGGAGGTCAGCCCCAGCATTTT CASSLGQGGQPQHF
TRBJ1-1 once TRBD1 TRBV7-9 TGTGCCAGCAGGAACGACAGGGGGAACACTGAAGCTTTCTTT CASRNDRGNTEAFF
TRBJ1-5 - - TRBV6-5 TGTGCCAGCAGCCAGGCGGGCACGGGCAATCAGCCCCAGCATTTT CASSQAGTGNQPQHF
TRBJ1-2 - TRBD1 TRBV24-1 TGTGCCACCAGTGAGGGGGGGACAGGGGATTATGGCTACACCTTC CATSEGGTGDYGYTF
TRBJ2-7 - - TRBV5-1 TGCGCCAGCAGCTTGTCTTTCGACGAGCAGTACTTC CASSLSFDEQYF
TRBJ1-4 - TRBD1 TRBV9 TGTGCCAGCAGCGTATCCGACAGGGAAGGTGAAAAACTGTTTTTT CASSVSDREGEKLFF
TRBJ1-5 - - TRBV4-2 TGTGCCAGCAGCCAAGAGCCCACAGACAACAATCAGCCCCAGCATTTT CASSQEPTDNNQPQHF
TRBJ1-1 - TRBD1 TRBV28 TGTGCCACCAGGGGGCGACCTGAAGCTTTCTTT CATRGRPEAFF
TRBJ2-1 - - TRBV7-9 TGTGCCAGCAGCCCCACCTGGGGGCGCGACAATGAGCAGTTCTTC CASSPTWGRDNEQFF
TRBJ2-2 - - TRBV5-1 TGCGCCAGCACCGGGGGTATTGGTAACGGGGAGCTGTTTTTT CASTGGIGNGELFF
TRBJ2-1 - - TRBV28 TGTGCCAGCAGCTCAGACAGTGTGGACAAAGGGTGGTACAATGAGCAGTTCTTC CASSSDSVDKGWYNEQFF
TRBJ2-6 - TRBD1 TRBV6-6 TGTGCCAGCAGCCGTGCCCCCGGGACAGGGGCCACTGCTGGGGCCAACGTCCTGACTTTC CASSRAPGTGATAGANVLTF
TRBJ2-3 - TRBD1 TRBV2 TGTGCCAGCAGGGATGACAGGGATGCAGATACGCAGTATTTT CASRDDRDADTQYF
TRBJ2-7 - - TRBV18 TGTGCCAGCTCACCGATGCAGGGCGAGCAGTACTTC CASSPMQGEQYF
TRBJ1-5 - TRBD1 TRBV2 TGTGCCAGCAGTCTAGGACAGGCTAGCAATCAGCCCCAGCATTTT CASSLGQASNQPQHF
TRBJ2-7 - - TRBV9 TGTGCCAGCAGCGCCCACTGGGACACCGGAGGTTCCTACGAGCAGTACTTC CASSAHWDTGGSYEQYF
TRBJ2-5 - - TRBV29-1 TGCAGCGGGGGGGGCAGCCCGTCAGATGAGACCCAGTACTTC CSGGGSPSDETQYF
TRBJ2-1 once - TRBV7-2 TGTGCCAGCAGCTTAGGGAGGGATACTAGTTTCTATGAGCAGTTCTTC CASSLGRDTSFYEQFF
TRBJ2-3 - - TRBV28 TGTGCCAGCAGTTTACCACTAGCCACAGATACGCAGTATTTT CASSLPLATDTQYF
TRBJ1-1 - TRBD1 TRBV18 TGTGCCAGCCGGGGGGACAGGGGTAACACTGAAGCTTTCTTT CASRGDRGNTEAFF
TRBJ1-2 - TRBD1 TRBV5-1 TGCGCCAGCAGCTTGGAATGGACAGGGAGGAACTATGGCTACACCTTC CASSLEWTGRNYGYTF
TRBJ2-3 - TRBD2 TRBV28 TGTGCCAGCAGTTTCTACCCTAGCGGGCGTCAAAGCACAGATACGCAGTATTTT CASSFYPSGRQSTDTQYF
TRBJ1-1 - - TRBV10-3 TGTGCCATCAGTCAACAGGGAATAAACACTGAAGCTTTCTTT CAISQQGINTEAFF